Listed below are T cell receptor beta chains from one sample, sequenced in a study of Ad26.COV2.S vaccination and SARS-CoV-2 variants. Assay: immunoSEQ multiplex PCR; the TCRdb copy retains only in-frame clones and omits some. The sample carries about 350,000 clones, about nine tenths recorded once. The sample was peripheral blood, taken in a trial of Ad26.COV2.S vaccine versus placebo. The receptors stem from a person aged 18 to 59 who received the Ad26.COV2.S COVID-19 vaccine or a placebo. Both conserved end residues are part of each CDR3. D genes are given only for firm matches. Clone size is stated in some rows and not others, as once, few, many or a class when expanded.

. TRBJ1-1 once TRBV11-2 TGTGCCAGCAGCCAACGACACTGGCGGGACACTGAAGCTTTCTTT CASSQRHWRDTEAFF
. TRBJ2-1 few TRBV10-3 TGTGCCATCGGCGGAGGGGATGAGCAGTTCTTC CAIGGGDEQFF
. TRBJ2-3 . TRBV5-1 TGCGCCAGCAGCTTGCCCCACTACCTGGGCACAGATACGCAGTATTTT CASSLPHYLGTDTQYF
. TRBJ2-3 . TRBV10-3 TGTGCCATCAGTGGGCAGTCGGATACGCAGTATTTT CAISGQSDTQYF
. TRBJ1-1 . TRBV27 TGTGCCAGCAGTTTATTGGAGGGGAAGGGTGACACTGAAGCTTTCTTT CASSLLEGKGDTEAFF
TRBD1 TRBJ1-2 . TRBV10-3 TGTGCCGGCCGGGTTGGGACAGGCCCCGTTGAGGGCTACACCTTC CAGRVGTGPVEGYTF
TRBD1 TRBJ1-3 once TRBV10-3 TGTGCCATCAGTGACCAGTCGGGGACAGGGTCTGGAAACACCATATATTTT CAISDQSGTGSGNTIYF
TRBD1 TRBJ2-4 . TRBV6-5 TGTGCCAGCAGTTACTCGTTCACAGGGGGCAACATTCAGTACTTC CASSYSFTGGNIQYF
. TRBJ2-2 . TRBV29-1 TGCAGCGCGGGACTTCATCCCACCGGGGAGCTGTTTTTT CSAGLHPTGELFF
TRBD2 TRBJ2-7 . TRBV12-3/TRBV12-4 TGTGCCAGCAGTCACGGGGGGGGCCACGAGCAGTACTTC CASSHGGGHEQYF
TRBD2 TRBJ2-5 . TRBV28 TGTGCCAGCAGTGTTAGCAGCGGGGCGAGGGAGACCCAGTACTTC CASSVSSGARETQYF
. TRBJ2-2 . TRBV4-3 TGCGCCAGCAGCCAAGGGTACTGGGGGAGTAGCTTAACGAACACCGGGGAGCTGTTTTTT CASSQGYWGSSLTNTGELFF
. TRBJ2-1 . TRBV27 TGTGCCAGCAGTCCGGGGTTGAGCTCCTACAATGAGCAGTTCTTC CASSPGLSSYNEQFF
. TRBJ2-1 . TRBV9 TGTGCCAGCAGCGCCATGGGGGCAGAAGCCTCCAATGAGCAGTTCTTC CASSAMGAEASNEQFF
. TRBJ2-5 . TRBV5-1 TGCGCCAGCAGCTTGACAGGGCATTCTCGAGAGACCCAGTACTTC CASSLTGHSRETQYF
. TRBJ2-2 . TRBV7-2 TGTGCCAGCAGCTTACTTCGGCTCGGGGAGCTGTTTTTT CASSLLRLGELFF
. TRBJ2-7 . TRBV9 TGTGCCAGCAGTCCTATGGGGGGGCATGAAAGCTCCTACGAGCAGTACTTC CASSPMGGHESSYEQYF
. TRBJ2-7 . TRBV6-5 TGTGCCAGCAGGTATTGGACGGCCGAAGGGGAGCAGTACTTC CASRYWTAEGEQYF
TRBD1 TRBJ1-1 . TRBV19 TGTGCCAGTAGTAAAGCCCCGACAGGGCGAACTGAAGCTTTCTTT CASSKAPTGRTEAFF
. TRBJ2-4 . TRBV7-9 TGTGCCAGCAGCCCCCAGACAAATGATCTAGCCAAAAACATTCAGTACTTC CASSPQTNDLAKNIQYF
. TRBJ2-2 . TRBV7-8 TGTGCCAGCAGCTTACGGGGTGGCGGGGAGCTGTTTTTT CASSLRGGGELFF
TRBD1 TRBJ1-2 . TRBV25-1 TGTGCCAGCAAAGGGACAGGGATCGACTATGGCTACACCTTC CASKGTGIDYGYTF
. TRBJ2-6 . TRBV7-3 TGTGCCAGCAGCTTAATACATGGGGCAGGTCACTCTGGGGCCAACGTCCTGACTTTC CASSLIHGAGHSGANVLTF
TRBD2 TRBJ2-1 . TRBV11-2 TGTGCCAGCAGCTTAGGGAGGCCTAGCGGGACCAATGAGCAGTTCTTC CASSLGRPSGTNEQFF
. TRBJ2-1 few TRBV11-3 TGTGCCAGCAGCTTATGGGTTTACAATGAGCAGTTCTTC CASSLWVYNEQFF
. TRBJ1-1 . TRBV4-1 TGCGCCAGCAGCCAAGGAATCAACAGGGTTGGGGACACTGAAGCTTTCTTT CASSQGINRVGDTEAFF
TRBD2 TRBJ2-5 . TRBV6-2/TRBV6-3 TGTGCCAGCAGTCCCGGGGCGGGAGGATATCAAGAGACCCAGTACTTC CASSPGAGGYQETQYF
TRBD1 TRBJ2-7 . TRBV10-3 TGTGCCATCAGTAAATCCGGGACAGGGTCTATCGACTCCTACGAGCAGTACTTC CAISKSGTGSIDSYEQYF
. TRBJ1-3 . TRBV20-1 TGCAGTGCTAGTTGGCAGACCTCTGGAAACACCATATATTTT CSASWQTSGNTIYF
. TRBJ1-4 . TRBV15 TGTGCCACCAGAGGGACTGCAACTAATGAAAAACTGTTTTTT CATRGTATNEKLFF
TRBD1 TRBJ2-7 . TRBV19 TGTGCCAGTAGACCGGCCGGGACAGGGGCCTCCTACGAGCAGTACTTC CASRPAGTGASYEQYF
. TRBJ1-1 . TRBV9 TGTGCCAGCAGCGTAGCCCCTCTCGGTTTTGGCAACACTGAAGCTTTCTTT CASSVAPLGFGNTEAFF
. TRBJ1-2 . TRBV7-9 TGTGCCAGCAGCTTATACATAGAGGGGATGGGCTACACCTTC CASSLYIEGMGYTF
TRBD2 TRBJ2-3 . TRBV27 TGTGCCAGCAGCTGGGGCCTTAAGTGGACTAGCGGGAGCCCAGATACGCAGTATTTT CASSWGLKWTSGSPDTQYF
. TRBJ2-7 . TRBV9 TGTGCCAGCAGCGCAGGGACCTACGAGCAGTACTTC CASSAGTYEQYF
. TRBJ1-5 . TRBV10-3 TGTGCCACCGCCCGAGACAGAAATCAGCCCCAGCATTTT CATARDRNQPQHF
. TRBJ1-6 few TRBV6-6 TGTGCCAGCAGTTACCGCGGACTCGAGGGTTCACCCCTCCACTTT CASSYRGLEGSPLHF
. TRBJ2-7 . TRBV6-5 TGTGCCAGCAGAAGGGGACTCCAACCCTACGAGCAGTACTTC CASRRGLQPYEQYF
. TRBJ2-2 . TRBV9 TGTGCCAGCAGCGTCGGCAGGGCGAACACCGGGGAGCTGTTTTTT CASSVGRANTGELFF
. TRBJ2-2 . TRBV5-1 TGCGCCAGCAGCTTGGTCTCCAGGGCCACCGGGGAGCTGTTTTTT CASSLVSRATGELFF
. TRBJ1-1 . TRBV9 TGTGCCAGCGGACGGATACAGGGTTCGAACACTGAAGCTTTCTTT CASGRIQGSNTEAFF
. TRBJ2-7 . TRBV18 TGTGCCAGCTCACTACGGACGGACTCCTACGAGCAGTACTTC CASSLRTDSYEQYF
. TRBJ1-3 . TRBV3-1/TRBV3-2 TGTGCCAGCAGCCATGACAGAGCCTCTGGAAACACCATATATTTT CASSHDRASGNTIYF